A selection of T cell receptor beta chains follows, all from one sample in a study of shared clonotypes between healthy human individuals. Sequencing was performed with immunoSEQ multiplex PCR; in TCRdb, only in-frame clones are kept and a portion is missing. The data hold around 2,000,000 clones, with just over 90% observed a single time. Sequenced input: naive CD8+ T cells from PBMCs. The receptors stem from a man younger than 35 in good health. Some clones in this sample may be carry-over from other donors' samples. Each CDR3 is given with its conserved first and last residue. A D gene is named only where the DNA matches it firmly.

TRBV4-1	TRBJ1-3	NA	CASSLLSGNTIYF	TGCGCCAGCAGCCTTCTCTCTGGAAACACCATATATTTT
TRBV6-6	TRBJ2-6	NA	CASTTGGANVLTF	TGTGCCAGCACCACAGGGGGGGCCAACGTCCTGACTTTC
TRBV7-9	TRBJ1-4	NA	CASSLDQEKEKLFF	TGTGCCAGCAGCTTAGACCAAGAGAAGGAAAAACTGTTTTTT
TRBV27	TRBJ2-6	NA	CASSPPGPTPRNSGANVLTF	TGTGCCAGCAGTCCTCCGGGACCAACACCGAGAAACTCTGGGGCCAACGTCCTGACTTTC
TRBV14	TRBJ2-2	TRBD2	CASSQVPSGRALTGELFF	TGTGCCAGCAGCCAAGTGCCTAGCGGGAGGGCCTTAACCGGGGAGCTGTTTTTT
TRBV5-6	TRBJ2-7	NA	CASSLGAGYEQYF	TGTGCCAGCAGCTTGGGGGCCGGCTACGAGCAGTACTTC
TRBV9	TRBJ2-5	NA	CASSVASEETQYF	TGTGCCAGCAGCGTGGCCTCCGAAGAGACCCAGTACTTC
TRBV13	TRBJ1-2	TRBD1	CASSSRGWHHYGYTF	TGTGCCAGCAGCTCCAGGGGGTGGCATCACTATGGCTACACCTTC
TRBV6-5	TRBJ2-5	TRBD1	CASSPTGSVYKTQYF	TGTGCCAGCAGCCCGACAGGGTCTGTTTACAAGACCCAGTACTTC
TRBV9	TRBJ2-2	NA	CASSVGAENTGELFF	TGTGCCAGCAGCGTAGGAGCGGAGAACACCGGGGAGCTGTTTTTT
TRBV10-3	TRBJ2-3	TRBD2	CAISDWGTFGRDSTDTQYF	TGTGCCATCAGTGATTGGGGGACTTTCGGGAGGGATAGCACAGATACGCAGTATTTT
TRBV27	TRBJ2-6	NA	CASTLRGAGANVLTF	TGTGCCAGCACCTTAAGGGGGGCTGGGGCCAACGTCCTGACTTTC
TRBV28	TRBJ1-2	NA	CAISEILNYGYTF	TGTGCCATCTCAGAAATCCTTAACTATGGCTACACCTTC
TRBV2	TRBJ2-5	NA	CASSDGPRQTQYF	TGTGCCAGCAGTGATGGGCCCCGCCAGACCCAGTACTTC
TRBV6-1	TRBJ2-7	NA	CATRGGHEQYF	TGTGCCACGAGGGGGGGCCACGAGCAGTACTTC
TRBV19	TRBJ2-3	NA	CASSPRTASTDTQYF	TGTGCCAGTAGTCCTCGGACAGCCAGCACAGATACGCAGTATTTT